Sequencing of this T cell receptor beta chain was carried out in a study of T cell changes during pregnancy in multiple sclerosis. The V end lost 8 bases, the J end lost 4 bases, and 17 bases lay between the germline ends. This CDR3 spans 14 amino acids. The germline V gene has CDR1 MNHEY and CDR2 SMNVEV (reference sequence). Assay used: immunoSEQ multiplex PCR; TCRdb lists only in-frame clones, some missing. The data contain 45,000 to 50,000 clones, almost 95% of them singletons. This material consisted of CD8+ T cells from peripheral blood mononuclear cells, taken in the first trimester of pregnancy. This receptor was identified in a female donor with multiple sclerosis, enrolled in a pregnancy study. This sequence joins TRBV27 and TRBJ1-1; D ambiguous. The CDR3 DNA reads TGTGCCAGCTCAACTCAGGTAGAAATCACTGAAGCTTTCTTT. Translated: CASSTQVEITEAFF.